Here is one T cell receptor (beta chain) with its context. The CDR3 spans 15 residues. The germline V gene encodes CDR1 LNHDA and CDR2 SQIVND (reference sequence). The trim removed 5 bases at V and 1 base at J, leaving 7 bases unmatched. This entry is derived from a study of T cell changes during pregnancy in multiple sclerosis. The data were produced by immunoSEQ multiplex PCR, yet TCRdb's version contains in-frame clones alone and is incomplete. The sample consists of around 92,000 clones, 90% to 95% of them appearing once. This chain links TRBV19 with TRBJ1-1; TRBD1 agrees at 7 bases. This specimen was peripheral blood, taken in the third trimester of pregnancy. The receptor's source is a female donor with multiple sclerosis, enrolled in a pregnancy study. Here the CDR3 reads CASSVGSGGNTEAFF. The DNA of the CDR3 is TGTGCCAGTAGTGTCGGCTCAGGGGGGAACACTGAAGCTTTCTTT.